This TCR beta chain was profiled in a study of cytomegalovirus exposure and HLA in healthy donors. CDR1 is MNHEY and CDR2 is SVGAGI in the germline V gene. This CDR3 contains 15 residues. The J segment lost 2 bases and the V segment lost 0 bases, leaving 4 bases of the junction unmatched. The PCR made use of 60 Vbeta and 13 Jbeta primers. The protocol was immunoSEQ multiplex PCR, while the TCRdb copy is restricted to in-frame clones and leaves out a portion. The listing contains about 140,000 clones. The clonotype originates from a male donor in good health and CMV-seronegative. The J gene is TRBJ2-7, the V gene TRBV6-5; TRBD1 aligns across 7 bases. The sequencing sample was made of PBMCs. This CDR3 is CASSYSPQGAYEQYF. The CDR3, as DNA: TGTGCCAGCAGTTACTCCCCTCAGGGGGCCTACGAGCAGTACTTC.